These 8 T cell receptor beta chains share one sample of origin, sequenced in a study of cytomegalovirus exposure and HLA in healthy donors. PCR amplification relied on 60 Vbeta primers (plus 13 Jbeta primers). Clones were sequenced by immunoSEQ multiplex PCR, and TCRdb holds only the in-frame ones, with some missing. Of some 120,000 clones in the sample, about 70% were seen once. The specimen was PBMCs. Every receptor here comes from a woman aged 30 to 39 in good health and CMV-seronegative.

The V gene is TRBV10-1, the J gene TRBJ1-1; TRBD1 aligns across 8 bases. Trimming cost V 6 bases and J 1 base; bases outside gene matches: 10. The CDR3 has 16 residues. Germline CDR1 and CDR2: WNHNN and SYGVQD (reference sequence). The CDR3 region has the DNA TGCGCCAGCAGCGGTAAGGGACAGGTGAAGAACACTGAAGCTTTCTTT. It codes for CASSGKGQVKNTEAFF.

The chain employs TRBV7-6 and TRBJ2-2; TRBD2 aligns across 10 bases. The CDR3 totals 16 residues. The V gene's germline CDR1 is SGHVS and CDR2 FNYEAQ. With V trimmed by 7 bases and J by 3 bases, 8 bases remained unmatched. CDR3 in DNA: TGTGCCAGCACGAAGACTGGACTAGCGGACACCGGGGAGCTGTTTTTT. Translated: CASTKTGLADTGELFF.

The chain is built from TRBV5-4 and TRBJ2-7, with TRBD2 as a possible D gene (7 bases). In germline, CDR1 is SGHNT, CDR2 YYREEE (reference sequence). The CDR3 length is 14 residues. The V and J ends lost 0 bases and 4 bases respectively, with 11 bases between them. The CDR3 spells CASSLAGGGYEQYF. In nucleotides, the CDR3 is TGTGCCAGCAGCTTGGCGGGGGGCGGGTACGAGCAGTACTTC.

The chain joins TRBV5-4 to TRBJ2-7; a weak D match, TRBD2 (7 bases). This CDR3 has 13 amino acids. V lost 0 bases and J 4 bases, leaving 8 bases between the germline ends. Germline V gives CDR1 SGHNT, CDR2 YYREEE (reference sequence). CDR3 sequence: CASSLEGGYEQYF. DNA of the CDR3: TGTGCCAGCAGCTTGGAGGGGGGGTACGAGCAGTACTTC.

V and J are TRBV19 and TRBJ1-5; 10 bases map to TRBD1. Germline CDR1 and CDR2: LNHDA and SQIVND (reference sequence). V trimming: 5 bases; J trimming: 7 bases; junction bases outside the gene matches: 8. CDR3 length: 15 residues. The CDR3 region is CASSSTGGAGQPQHF. The DNA for the CDR3 is TGTGCCAGTAGTTCGACAGGGGGCGCAGGGCAGCCCCAGCATTTT.

This sequence joins TRBV5-1 and TRBJ2-1; TRBD2 matches 7 bases. Unmatched junction bases numbered 3, after V lost 3 bases and J lost 6 bases. The CDR3 runs 13 residues. The germline CDR1 and CDR2 sequences are SGHRS and YFSETQ. Written as DNA, the CDR3 is TGCGCCAGCAGCTGGGGGAGGGCCAATGAGCAGTTCTTC. As protein: CASSWGRANEQFF.

V and J are TRBV11-3 and TRBJ1-1, with unresolved D. Germline CDR1 SGHNT, CDR2 YENEEA. This CDR3 is built from 11 residues. Trimming took off 1 base at V and 11 bases at J, with 8 bases between the two ends. The CDR3 DNA follows: TGTGCCAGCAGCTTAGGGCCGAGGGCTTTCTTT. Translated, it gives CASSLGPRAFF.

This rearrangement joins TRBV7-8 to TRBJ1-1; D is unclear. CDR1 and CDR2 from the germline V gene are SGHVS and FQNEAQ. The ends were cut back, 6 bases at V and 2 bases at J, with 10 bases in the middle. CDR3 length: 13 residues. The CDR3 sequence is CASSQRGNTEAFF. CDR3 nucleotide sequence: TGTGCCAGCAGTCAGAGAGGAAACACTGAAGCTTTCTTT.